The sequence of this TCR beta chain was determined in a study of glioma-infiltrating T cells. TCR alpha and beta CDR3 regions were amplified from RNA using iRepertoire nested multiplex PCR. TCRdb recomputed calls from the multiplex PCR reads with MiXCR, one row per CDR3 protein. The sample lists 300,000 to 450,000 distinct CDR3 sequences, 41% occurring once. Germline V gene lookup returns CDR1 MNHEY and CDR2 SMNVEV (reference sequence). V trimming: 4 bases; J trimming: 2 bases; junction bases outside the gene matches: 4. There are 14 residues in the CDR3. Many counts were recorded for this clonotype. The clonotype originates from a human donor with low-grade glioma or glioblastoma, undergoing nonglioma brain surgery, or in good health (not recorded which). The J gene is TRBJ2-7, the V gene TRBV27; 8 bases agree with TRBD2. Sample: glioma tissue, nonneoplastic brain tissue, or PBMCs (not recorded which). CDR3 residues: CASSSGTSTYEQYF. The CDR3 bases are TGTGCCAGCAGTTCCGGGACTAGTACCTACGAGCAGTACTTC.